Reported below is one TCR beta chain. No antigen is known for it. Per-base qualities were not stored, and no clone one base away is much larger. Read against the paper, the sample's time point label means: four to five weeks on oral tofacitinib. The intended sense of this specimen's treatment or condition label: oral pan-JAK inhibitor, 5-10 mg twice daily. From alopecia areata patients, peripheral blood was collected along with lesional scalp punch biopsies. PBMCs were isolated by density centrifugation and stained for CD3, CD4 and CD8, and CD4+ and CD8+ T cells were sorted on a FACSAria. Receptor libraries were prepared by the immunoSEQ multiplex PCR assay. RNA was extracted from all samples and reverse transcribed into cDNA as template for TCR sequencing. First-strand cDNA was synthesized with SuperScript III using a 2:1 mix of oligo-dT and random hexamers. A synthetic immune receptor repertoire was used to gauge amplification bias, and whatever bias remained was removed computationally. The source study handled its data this way. After raw reads were preprocessed to remove errors, the CDR3 was defined following IMGT conventions as running from the conserved cysteine to phenylalanine. Clonality was calculated as 1 minus Shannon entropy normalized by log2 of the number of productive unique TCRs. Whether scalp clones were CD4 or CD8 was inferred by matching scalp TCRbeta sequences against CD4 and CD8 repertoires sorted from blood. As stored in TCRdb, this immuneACCESS dataset retains in-frame rearrangements with V and J assigned. A fraction of the clones does not appear; measured against another copy, unresolved V genes explain less than half of the discrepancy, and the remainder lacks a known reason. Clone size and the V and J calls come from that table; the DNA yielded D and trimming. For this sample the table gives 200,000 to 250,000 clones, of which under 60% were detected only once. 1.6% of the sample is held by the ten biggest clonotypes.

This sample is part of a study of CD8+ T cells in alopecia areata listed by TCRdb under 2018. About the full investigation: The treated patients, all with moderate-to-severe alopecia areata, were enrolled in an open-label pilot trial of oral tofacitinib given at 5 to 10 mg twice daily. Tofacitinib was given for 6 to 18 months, followed by 6 months of follow-up off drug to assess delayed response and recurrence. Disease severity in treated patients was measured with the SALT score, which quantifies the percentage of affected scalp surface area. The study used high-throughput TCRbeta sequencing to examine T cell clonal expansion in alopecia areata, in both the C3H/HeJ mouse model and human patients. In humans, TCRbeta sequencing was performed on scalp tissue and on sorted CD4+ and CD8+ peripheral blood T cells from healthy controls and from patients with patchy or totalis/universalis alopecia areata. Biopsies were taken from tofacitinib-treated patients at baseline and again at 4 and 24 weeks into treatment, and several of those patients also had a later scalp biopsy. Scalp clonality was compared among normal scalp (n=4), patchy alopecia areata scalp (n=8), and alopecia totalis/universalis scalp (n=8). The RNA source kit depended on sample type: the PAXgene miRNA kit for fixed scalp, the miRNeasy kit for PBMCs, and the RNeasy kit for mouse skin. immunoSEQ multiplex PCR using 35 Vbeta forward primers and 13 Jbeta reverse primers was used to amplify TCRbeta CDR3 regions. General study outcomes and caveats: Tofacitinib significantly lowered scalp clonality and the number of expanded CD8+ clones among the top 100 scalp clones. Compared with normal scalp, lesional scalp, particularly in alopecia totalis/universalis, had higher clonality and more expanded CD8+ clones, which suggests antigenic drive. During tofacitinib treatment, many expanded lesional clones stuck around in both scalp and blood, and this persistence may partly explain why relapse happens after treatment is stopped. Because the treated cohort was small and included a single nonresponder, larger studies are needed to assess links between baseline CD8+ expansion and response. Compared with mice, TCR sequences shared between patients were less clear, possibly partly because of HLA diversity across the patient population. Unlike mouse skin, where gammadelta T cells dominate, normal human skin contains resident alphabeta T cells that get sequenced too, which complicates analysis of the scalp TCR repertoire.

The germline V gene encodes CDR1 SEHNR and CDR2 FQNEAQ (reference sequence). A distance of 10 bases separates the germline ends of V and J, which lose 2 bases and 0 bases respectively. Inclusive of the bounding cysteine and phenylalanine, the CDR3 is 16 residues long. Only CDR3 DNA remains: 48 bases, in frame from the first base. The sequence was collected from a human donor with alopecia areata. The rearranged segments are TRBV7-9 and TRBJ1-4, and perhaps TRBD1 as D gene, on 5 matching bases. Sample: CD4+ T cells sorted from blood, taken at week 4, from a patient treated with tofacitinib. The CDR3: CASSLLSGTTNEKLFF. The DNA reads TGTGCCAGCAGCTTATTGTCAGGGACAACTAATGAAAAACTGTTTTTT.